The 17 T cell receptor beta chains reported below all come from one sample, sequenced in a study of technical replicates of blood from several donors. Profiled with immunoSEQ multiplex PCR; TCRdb holds only in-frame clones, not every one. This repertoire shows tens of thousands of clones, more than 75% found once; its top ten account for under 6.5%. Sequences were obtained from PBMCs. These receptors originate from a human donor in good health. Some clones in this sample may be carry-over from other donors' samples.

The chain employs TRBV30 and TRBJ1-1; D unresolved. Trimming took off 4 bases at V and 3 bases at J, with 12 bases between the two ends. The germline V gene encodes CDR1 GTSNPN and CDR2 SVGIG (reference sequence). The CDR3 runs to 13 residues. The CDR3 DNA sequence: TGTGCCTGGACTAGGGAGATCTACACTGAAGCTTTCTTT. This translates into CAWTREIYTEAFF.

V and J are TRBV6-1 and TRBJ1-1; maybe TRBD1 (5 bases). Germline CDR1 and CDR2: MNHNS and SASEGT. V gave up 6 bases and J gave up 11 bases, with 22 bases separating them. The CDR3 is made up of 14 amino acids. The CDR3 nucleotides read TGTGCCAGCAGGGAGTGGCAGGGTGGGATCTCGGCTTTCTTT. This translates into CASREWQGGISAFF.

The rearrangement joins TRBV10-3 to TRBJ1-2; D gene ambiguous. CDR3 length equals 14 residues. Germline V gene sequence: CDR1 ENHRY, CDR2 SYGVKD. V lost 3 bases to trimming and J lost 2 bases, with 10 bases between them. CDR3 region: CAISEDPRNYGYTF. The CDR3 DNA sequence: TGTGCCATCAGTGAAGATCCGAGGAACTATGGCTACACCTTC.

V is TRBV5-4 and J is TRBJ2-3, with 8 nucleotides matching TRBD2. The CDR3 has 14 amino acids. Germline V gene lookup returns CDR1 SGHNT and CDR2 YYREEE (reference sequence). V was pared by 3 bases and J by 2 bases, with 2 bases of the junction left unmatched. The CDR3 spells CASSYGGATDTQYF. In DNA, the CDR3 is TGTGCCAGCAGCTACGGGGGGGCCACAGATACGCAGTATTTT.

This rearrangement joins TRBV6-1 to TRBJ1-1, with TRBD1 matching 8 bases. The germline gives CDR1 MNHNS, CDR2 SASEGT. The trim removed 5 bases at V and 4 bases at J, leaving 6 bases unmatched. The CDR3 extends over 14 amino acids. The CDR3 loop is CASSRTGQSTEAFF. In nucleotides, the CDR3 is TGTGCCAGCAGTAGGACAGGGCAGAGCACTGAAGCTTTCTTT.

The chain employs TRBV7-9 and TRBJ2-7; 9 nucleotides line up with TRBD1. This CDR3 spans 14 amino acids. The germline V gene has CDR1 SEHNR and CDR2 FQNEAQ (reference sequence). V lost 3 bases, J lost 5 bases, and 5 bases stayed unmatched. The CDR3 nucleotides are TGTGCCAGCAGCTTGGGACAGGGCCCTGACGAGCAGTACTTC. It specifies CASSLGQGPDEQYF. Drawing the rest from reference TRBV7-9 and TRBJ2-7, the complete variable domain is DTGVSQNPRHKITKRGQNVTFRCDPISEHNRLYWYRQTLGQGPEFLTYFQNEAQLEKSRLLSDRFSAERPKGSFSTLEIQRTEQGDSAMYLCASSLGQGPDEQYFGPGTRLTVT.

This chain joins TRBV7-2 and TRBJ1-2; D gene uncertain. Germline loops: CDR1 SGHTA, CDR2 FQGNSA. Trimming took 2 bases from V and 8 from J, leaving 18 bases between them. The CDR3 totals 15 residues. This CDR3 is CASSLPQSGVSGYTF. The CDR3 DNA reads TGTGCCAGCAGCTTACCTCAGTCCGGGGTCTCGGGCTACACCTTC.

The chain links TRBV10-3 to TRBJ1-2; D is possibly TRBD1 (5 bases). CDR1 ENHRY and CDR2 SYGVKD come from the germline V gene. V shed 0 bases and J shed 8 bases, with 7 bases lying between them. The CDR3 has 12 residues. CDR3 DNA: TGTGCCATCAGTGAGTCGGCAGGGGGCTACACCTTC. Translating it yields CAISESAGGYTF.

The rearrangement uses TRBV5-6 and TRBJ2-2; no definite D call. The germline gives CDR1 SGHDT, CDR2 YYEEEE. The CDR3 length is 12 residues. V lost 4 bases, J lost 13 bases, and 14 bases lay in between. The CDR3 DNA sequence: TGTGCCAGCAGCGCCTACGCCGGCGGGCTGTTTTTT. Encoded protein: CASSAYAGGLFF.

The chain links TRBV4-3 to TRBJ1-2, with D perhaps matching TRBD1 (5 bases). Looked up from germline, CDR1 is LGHNA and CDR2 is YSLEER. Trimming left V 0 bases short and J 4 bases short, with 15 bases between. The CDR3 contains 16 residues. CDR3 sequence (DNA): TGCGCCAGCAGCCAAGAGTCGCAGGGTCAGGGCTATGGCTACACCTTC. Its protein is CASSQESQGQGYGYTF.

J is TRBJ1-2 and V is TRBV29-1; unclear D gene. CDR3 length: 13 residues. Trimming took off 4 bases at V and 2 bases at J, with 11 bases between the two ends. Germline V CDR1 and CDR2: SQVTM, ANQGSEA. The DNA of the CDR3 is TGCAGCGTTGGAACAACGGGGAACTATGGCTACACCTTC. Translating gives CSVGTTGNYGYTF.

The chain uses TRBV12-5 and TRBJ1-1; 9 bases line up with TRBD1. The germline gives CDR1 LGHNT, CDR2 FRNRAP. V shed 3 bases, J shed 1 base, and the junction held 12 bases outside the gene matches. The CDR3 consists of 18 residues. CDR3 region: CASGLEKGRDRENTEAFF. The CDR3 DNA follows: TGTGCTAGTGGTTTAGAGAAAGGGAGGGACAGGGAGAACACTGAAGCTTTCTTT.

This chain links TRBV2 with TRBJ2-1; the match to TRBD2 covers 13 bases. The germline V gene encodes CDR1 SNHLY and CDR2 FYNNEI. V was clipped by 6 bases and J by 7 bases; unmatched bases: 6. CDR3 length: 15 amino acids. CDR3 bases: TGTGCCAGCAGAGAGGGACTAGCGGGAAATAATGAGCAGTTCTTC. Protein product: CASREGLAGNNEQFF. Supplemented by reference TRBV2 and TRBJ2-1, the full variable domain reads EPEVTQTPSHQVTQMGQEVILRCVPISNHLYFYWYRQILGQKVEFLVSFYNNEISEKSEIFDDQFSVERPDGSNFTLKIRSTKLEDSAMYFCASREGLAGNNEQFFGPGTRLTVL.

The rearrangement uses TRBV18 and TRBJ2-1, with 9 nucleotides matching TRBD2. Germline V gene lookup returns CDR1 KGHSH and CDR2 LQKENI. This CDR3 contains 14 residues. Trimming cost V 3 bases and J 9 bases; bases outside gene matches: 6. The CDR3 here is CASSPSSGIVEQFF. CDR3 in DNA: TGTGCCAGCTCACCGTCTAGCGGGATCGTTGAGCAGTTCTTC.

This chain uses TRBV20-1 with TRBJ2-1, with 7 bases that match TRBD2. J was trimmed by 10 bases and V by 4 bases; bases with no gene match: 4. CDR3 size: 11 residues. Germline lookup yields CDR1 DFQATT and CDR2 SNEGSKA (reference sequence). The CDR3 spells CSATAGGEQFF. Here the CDR3 DNA reads TGCAGTGCTACGGCCGGGGGGGAGCAGTTCTTC.

The rearrangement joins TRBV6-4 to TRBJ1-3; D call uncertain. The CDR3 spans 16 residues. V was clipped by 0 bases and J by 4 bases, with 13 bases between them. Germline CDR1 and CDR2: MRHNA and SNTAGT. The CDR3 spells CASSDSVPPRGNTIYF. In nucleotides, the CDR3 is TGTGCCAGCAGTGACTCGGTTCCTCCGAGGGGAAACACCATATATTTT.

The J gene is TRBJ2-5, the V gene TRBV13; 13 bases align to TRBD2. The germline gives CDR1 PRHDT, CDR2 FYEKMQ (reference sequence). The trim removed 6 bases at V and 5 bases at J, leaving 3 bases unmatched. This CDR3 has 14 amino acids. Here the CDR3 reads CASRLLAGGETQYF. CDR3 nucleotides: TGTGCCAGCAGACTACTAGCGGGGGGGGAGACCCAGTACTTC.